The 20 T cell receptor beta chains reported below all come from one sample, sequenced in a study of T cells after somatic rescue of genetic block. The data were produced by immunoSEQ multiplex PCR, yet TCRdb's version contains in-frame clones alone and is incomplete. The sample includes 9,500 to 15,000 clones, 65% to 85% seen only once; the top ten take just under 20%. What was sequenced was peripheral blood mononuclear cells (PBMCs). The receptors stem from a boy aged 5 to 17.

J is TRBJ2-7 and V is TRBV27; weak D call: TRBD2 (5 bases). This CDR3 has 14 amino acids. CDR1 and CDR2 (germline): MNHEY, SMNVEV (reference sequence). Trimming removed 7 bases at V and 1 base at J, with 14 bases between. The chain's CDR3 is CASNPRDYSYEQYF. CDR3 DNA sequence: TGTGCCAGCAACCCTCGGGATTATTCCTACGAGCAGTACTTC.

The J gene is TRBJ2-7, the V gene TRBV28; 8 bases line up with TRBD1. Germline assignment: CDR1 MDHEN and CDR2 SYDVKM. The V gene end was trimmed by 10 bases and the J gene end by 3 bases; junction bases not matched to a gene: 8. This CDR3 spans 13 amino acids. As DNA, the CDR3 is TGTGCCACCTTCCGGGACAGGTTCTACGAGCAGTACTTC. Amino acids: CATFRDRFYEQYF.

The chain uses TRBV15 and TRBJ2-1, with 10 bases aligning to TRBD2. The CDR3 sequence is 15 residues long. Germline V gene data show CDR1 as LNHNV and CDR2 as YYDKDF (reference sequence). V lost 3 bases to trimming and J lost 7 bases; unmatched junction nucleotides: 6. The CDR3 spells CATSSASGSRNEQFF. The CDR3 DNA reads as TGTGCCACCAGCAGTGCTAGCGGGAGCAGAAATGAGCAGTTCTTC.

This clone came up a few times. The chain couples TRBV28 to TRBJ1-5; no reliable D call. CDR3 length equals 15 residues. Between the trimmed V and J ends, which lost 6 bases and 1 base, there was a span of 13 bases. Germline V gene data show CDR1 as MDHEN and CDR2 as SYDVKM. The CDR3 coding sequence is TGTGCCAGCAGCTCCCCCAACTTCAGCAATCAGCCCCAGCATTTT. Translated: CASSSPNFSNQPQHF.

The V call is TRBV5-1, the J call TRBJ2-7; perhaps TRBD1 as D (7 bases). This CDR3 is built from 14 residues. Per the germline V gene, CDR1 is SGHRS and CDR2 is YFSETQ. V shed 1 base and J shed 3 bases, with 11 bases lying between them. CDR3 amino acids: CASSLPGGGYEQYF. The CDR3 nucleotides read TGCGCCAGCAGCTTGCCAGGGGGAGGCTACGAGCAGTACTTC.

The V call is TRBV25-1, the J call TRBJ2-3; D ambiguous. Trimming removed 4 bases at V and 6 bases at J, with 14 bases between. The CDR3 extends over 14 amino acids. Germline CDR1 reads MGHDK; CDR2 reads SYGVNS. CDR3 residues: CASSGAPLWDTQYF. The CDR3 nucleotides read TGTGCCAGCAGTGGAGCACCCCTTTGGGATACGCAGTATTTT.

By share, this clone ranks as medium-sized (0.01 to 0.1%). The chain combines TRBV6-5 with TRBJ1-4; D not certain. CDR3 length: 15 amino acids. With 5 bases removed from V and 4 bases from J, the gap between germline ends came to 14 bases. The germline gives CDR1 MNHEY, CDR2 SVGAGI. The chain's CDR3 is CASSKGGMYNEKLFF. Here the CDR3 DNA reads TGTGCCAGCAGTAAGGGCGGAATGTATAATGAAAAACTGTTTTTT.

This clone was counted between two and nine times. V and J are TRBV28 and TRBJ2-1; 14 nucleotides match TRBD2. V dropped 7 bases and J dropped 8; count of bases not matched to a gene: 22. Germline V lookup: CDR1 MDHEN, CDR2 SYDVKM. This CDR3 spans 20 amino acids. The CDR3 loop reads CASTHPTSGRARYRPDEQFF. CDR3 coding DNA: TGTGCCAGCACCCATCCGACTAGCGGGAGGGCCCGGTACCGACCGGATGAGCAGTTCTTC. The variable domain in full, with the rest retrieved from reference TRBV28 and TRBJ2-1, is DVKVTQSSRYLVKRTGEKVFLECVQDMDHENMFWYRQDPGLGLRLIYFSYDVKMKEKGDIPEGYSVSREKKERFSLILESASTNQTSMYLCASTHPTSGRARYRPDEQFFGPGTRLTVL.

The gene calls are TRBV30 and TRBJ2-7; 9 bases are shared with TRBD1. CDR3 length equals 12 residues. Germline loops: CDR1 GTSNPN, CDR2 SVGIG (reference sequence). V shed 5 bases and J 4 bases; nucleotides not matched to a gene: 3. The CDR3 DNA reads as TGTGCCTGGGACAGGGGGAAATACGAGCAGTACTTC. Protein: CAWDRGKYEQYF.

The chain recombines TRBV5-1 with TRBJ2-3; 7 positions agree with TRBD2. This CDR3 is 15 amino acids long. The germline V gene has CDR1 SGHRS and CDR2 YFSETQ. The ends lost 3 bases at V and 3 bases at J; junction bases unmatched: 7. CDR3: CASSYGAGKTDTQYF. The DNA for the CDR3 is TGCGCCAGCAGCTACGGAGCGGGGAAGACAGATACGCAGTATTTT.

This clone was seen more than once but under ten times. The genes are TRBV6-1 and TRBJ1-2, with a tentative D call TRBD1 (6 bases). The CDR3 length is 13 residues. The V gene lost 5 bases and the J gene lost 4 bases, with 11 bases spanning the gap. Germline V gene lookup returns CDR1 MNHNS and CDR2 SASEGT. In nucleotides, the CDR3 is TGTGCCAGCAGTCTCGGACAGCTCTATGGCTACACCTTC. Amino acid sequence: CASSLGQLYGYTF.

By share, this clone counts as hyperexpanded. The rearrangement uses TRBV2 and TRBJ2-7, with D maybe TRBD1 (6 bases). The CDR3 has 17 amino acids. Trimming cost V 2 bases and J 1 base, with 18 bases left between them. Per the germline V gene, CDR1 is SNHLY and CDR2 is FYNNEI. CDR3 loop: CASSETRQGPISYEQYF. In DNA, the CDR3 is TGTGCCAGCAGTGAAACCCGGCAGGGGCCTATTTCCTACGAGCAGTACTTC.

The J gene is TRBJ1-3, the V gene TRBV28; TRBD1 agrees at 9 bases. The V gene end was trimmed by 1 base and the J gene end by 0 bases; junction bases not matched to a gene: 4. This CDR3 contains 17 residues. CDR1 and CDR2 (germline): MDHEN, SYDVKM. CDR3 protein: CASSLLTGGDSGNTIYF. The CDR3 DNA follows: TGTGCCAGCAGTTTATTGACAGGGGGGGACTCTGGAAACACCATATATTTT.

The genes are TRBV15 and TRBJ2-6, with D tentatively TRBD1 (6 bases). Germline V gene lookup returns CDR1 LNHNV and CDR2 YYDKDF (reference sequence). Trimming removed 3 bases at V and 0 bases at J, with 12 bases between. CDR3 length: 17 amino acids. The CDR3 reads CATSRKTGGSGANVLTF. In DNA, the CDR3 is TGTGCCACCAGCAGGAAGACAGGAGGCTCTGGGGCCAACGTCCTGACTTTC. The variable domain in full, with the rest retrieved from reference TRBV15 and TRBJ2-6, is DAMVIQNPRYQVTQFGKPVTLSCSQTLNHNVMYWYQQKSSQAPKLLFHYYDKDFNNEADTPDNFQSRRPNTSFCFLDIRSPGLGDTAMYLCATSRKTGGSGANVLTFGAGSRLTVL.

V is TRBV30 and J is TRBJ2-1; no reliable D call. From germline, CDR1 is GTSNPN and CDR2 SVGIG (reference sequence). V was trimmed by 5 bases and J by 1 base, leaving 6 bases between them. The length of the CDR3 is 12 residues. The CDR3 region is CAWLPSYNEQFF. The DNA for the CDR3 is TGTGCCTGGCTCCCGTCCTACAATGAGCAGTTCTTC. Together with reference TRBV30 and TRBJ2-1, the CDR3 gives the full variable domain: SQTIHQWPATLVQPVGSPLSLECTVEGTSNPNLYWYRQAAGRGLQLLFYSVGIGQISSEVPQNLSASRPQDRQFILSSKKLLLSDSGFYLCAWLPSYNEQFFGPGTRLTVL.

This chain links TRBV14 with TRBJ2-1, with a weak D call TRBD1 (5 bases). The CDR3 length is 17 residues. CDR1 SGHDN and CDR2 FVKESK come from the germline V gene. V lost 0 bases, J lost 5 bases, and 17 bases lay in between. The CDR3 DNA sequence: TGTGCCAGCAGCCAAGATAATTACGTTTGGGGCCACAATGAGCAGTTCTTC. Protein product: CASSQDNYVWGHNEQFF.

This clone is deemed medium-sized (0.01 to 0.1%). Here the CDR3 DNA reads TGTGCCAGCTCACCTACAGGGGGCAGCTCCCTCCACTTT. Amino acids: CASSPTGGSSLHF. The gene calls are TRBV18 and TRBJ1-6; 9 bases align to TRBD1. With V trimmed by 3 bases and J by 14 bases, 5 bases remained unmatched. From germline, CDR1 is KGHSH and CDR2 LQKENI. This CDR3 spans 13 amino acids.

This clone was seen more than once but under ten times. This chain connects TRBV7-6 to TRBJ1-2; D perhaps matches TRBD1 (6 bases). With 1 base removed from V and 2 bases from J, the gap between germline ends came to 14 bases. The CDR3 extends over 16 amino acids. CDR1 is SGHVS, CDR2 FNYEAQ, per germline. In DNA form, the CDR3 reads TGTGCCAGCAGCTTAGTTTACAGGGAACCCAACTATGGCTACACCTTC. This gives the protein CASSLVYREPNYGYTF.

In this sample, this clone turned up once. V gene TRBV11-2 combines with J gene TRBJ1-6; the D gene is possibly TRBD1 (6 bases). V was pared by 5 bases and J by 1 base, with 12 bases between. The CDR3 has 16 amino acids. Germline CDR1 is SGHAT and CDR2 is FQNNGV. The CDR3 coding sequence is TGTGCCAGCAGCCCCAGGGGAATTTCCTATAATTCACCCCTCCACTTT. Its translation: CASSPRGISYNSPLHF.

The V and J genes are TRBV28 and TRBJ2-7; possible D gene TRBD2, 6 bases. The CDR3 is 13 residues long. Per the germline V gene, CDR1 is MDHEN and CDR2 is SYDVKM. Between the trimmed V and J ends, which lost 2 bases and 7 bases, there was a span of 12 bases. The CDR3 loop is CASSLPLGLEQYF. The DNA of the CDR3 is TGTGCCAGCAGTTTACCCCTGGGACTTGAGCAGTACTTC.